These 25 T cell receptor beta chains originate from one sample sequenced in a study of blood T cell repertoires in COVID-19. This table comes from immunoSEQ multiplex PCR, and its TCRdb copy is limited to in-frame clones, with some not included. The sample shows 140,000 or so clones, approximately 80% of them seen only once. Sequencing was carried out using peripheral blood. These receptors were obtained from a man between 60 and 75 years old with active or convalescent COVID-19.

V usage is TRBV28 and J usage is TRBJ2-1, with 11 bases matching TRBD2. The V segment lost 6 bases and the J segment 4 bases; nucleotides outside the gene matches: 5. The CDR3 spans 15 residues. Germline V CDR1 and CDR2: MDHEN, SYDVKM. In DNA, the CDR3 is TGTGCCAGCAGCCCTGGGACTAGCGGATACAATGAGCAGTTCTTC. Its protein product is CASSPGTSGYNEQFF.

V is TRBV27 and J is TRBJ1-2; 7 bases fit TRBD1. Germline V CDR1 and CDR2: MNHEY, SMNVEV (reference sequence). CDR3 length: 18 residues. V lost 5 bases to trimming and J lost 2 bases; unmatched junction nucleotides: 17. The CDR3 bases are TGTGCCAGCAGTCGTTCCGGGACAGTACGACTTCTGAACTATGGCTACACCTTC. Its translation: CASSRSGTVRLLNYGYTF.

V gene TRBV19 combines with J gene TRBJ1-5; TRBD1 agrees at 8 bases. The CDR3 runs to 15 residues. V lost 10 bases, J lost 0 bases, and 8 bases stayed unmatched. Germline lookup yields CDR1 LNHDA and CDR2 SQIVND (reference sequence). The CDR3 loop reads CATSDRGGSNQPQHF. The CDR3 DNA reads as TGTGCCACCTCAGACAGGGGAGGTAGCAATCAGCCCCAGCATTTT. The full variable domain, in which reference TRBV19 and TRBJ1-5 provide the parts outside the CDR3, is DGGITQSPKYLFRKEGQNVTLSCEQNLNHDAMYWYRQDPGQGLRLIYYSQIVNDFQKGDIAEGYSVSREKKESFPLTVTSAQKNPTAFYLCATSDRGGSNQPQHFGDGTRLSIL.

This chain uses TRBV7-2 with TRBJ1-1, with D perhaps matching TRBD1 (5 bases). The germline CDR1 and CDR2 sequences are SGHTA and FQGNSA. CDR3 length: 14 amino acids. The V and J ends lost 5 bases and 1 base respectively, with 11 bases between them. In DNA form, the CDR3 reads TGTGCCAGCAGCCAAGGACACGCGAACACTGAAGCTTTCTTT. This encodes CASSQGHANTEAFF.

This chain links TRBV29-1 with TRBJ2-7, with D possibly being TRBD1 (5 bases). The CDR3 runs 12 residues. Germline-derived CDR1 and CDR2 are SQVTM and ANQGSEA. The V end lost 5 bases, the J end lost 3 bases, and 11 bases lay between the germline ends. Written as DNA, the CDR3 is TGCAGCGTTTTGGGGCCGAACTACGAGCAGTACGTC. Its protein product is CSVLGPNYEQYV.

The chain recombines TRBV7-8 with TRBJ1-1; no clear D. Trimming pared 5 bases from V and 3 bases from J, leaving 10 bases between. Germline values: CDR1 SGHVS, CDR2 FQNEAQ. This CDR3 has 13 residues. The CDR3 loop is CASSIQSYTEAFF. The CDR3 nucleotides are TGTGCCAGCAGCATACAGTCGTACACTGAAGCTTTCTTT.

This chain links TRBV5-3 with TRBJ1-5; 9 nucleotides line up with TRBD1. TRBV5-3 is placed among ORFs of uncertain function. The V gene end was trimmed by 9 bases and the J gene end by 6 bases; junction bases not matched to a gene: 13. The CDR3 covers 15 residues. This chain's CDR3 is CANHAGTGQGQPQHF. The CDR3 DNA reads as TGTGCCAACCATGCCGGGACAGGGCAAGGTCAGCCCCAGCATTTT.

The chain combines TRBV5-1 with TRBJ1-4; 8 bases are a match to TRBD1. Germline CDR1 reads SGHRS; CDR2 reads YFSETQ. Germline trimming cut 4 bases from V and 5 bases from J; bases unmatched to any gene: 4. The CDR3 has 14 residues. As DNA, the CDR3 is TGCGCCAGCAGCGGGCAGGGGGCGAATGAAAAACTGTTTTTT. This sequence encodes CASSGQGANEKLFF.

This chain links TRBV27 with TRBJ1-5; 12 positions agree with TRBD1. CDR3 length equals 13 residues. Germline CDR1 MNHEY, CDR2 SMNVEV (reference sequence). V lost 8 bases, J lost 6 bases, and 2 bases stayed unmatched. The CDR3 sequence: CASGGQGAQPQHF. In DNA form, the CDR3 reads TGTGCCAGCGGGGGACAGGGGGCTCAGCCCCAGCATTTT.

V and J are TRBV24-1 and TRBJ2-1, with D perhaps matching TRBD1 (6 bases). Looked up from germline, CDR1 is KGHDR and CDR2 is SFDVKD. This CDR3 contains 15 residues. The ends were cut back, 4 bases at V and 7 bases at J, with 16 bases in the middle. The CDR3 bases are TGTGCCACCAGTGACCGGGGACCCACAGGGAATGAGCAGTTCTTC. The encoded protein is CATSDRGPTGNEQFF.

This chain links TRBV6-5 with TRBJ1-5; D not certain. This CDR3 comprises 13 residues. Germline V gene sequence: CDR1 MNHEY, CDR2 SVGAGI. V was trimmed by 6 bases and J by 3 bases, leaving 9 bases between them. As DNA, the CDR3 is TGTGCCAGCAGGTTTACAAACAATCAGCCCCAGCATTTT. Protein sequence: CASRFTNNQPQHF.

DNA of the CDR3: TGTGCCAGCAGCTTATGGACGGGGGGGGTGGCAGATACGCAGTATTTT. Protein: CASSLWTGGVADTQYF. The V and J genes are TRBV7-6 and TRBJ2-3; 8 bases agree with TRBD2. Germline V gene data show CDR1 as SGHVS and CDR2 as FNYEAQ. This CDR3 has 16 residues. The V gene end was trimmed by 2 bases and the J gene end by 4 bases; junction bases not matched to a gene: 8.

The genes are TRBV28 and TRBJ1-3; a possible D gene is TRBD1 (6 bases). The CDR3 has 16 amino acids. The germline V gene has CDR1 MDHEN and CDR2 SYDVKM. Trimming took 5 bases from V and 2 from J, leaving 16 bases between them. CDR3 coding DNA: TGTGCCAGCAGTCCCCCGGGGGGGCCAGCTGGAAACACCATATATTTT. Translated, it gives CASSPPGGPAGNTIYF.

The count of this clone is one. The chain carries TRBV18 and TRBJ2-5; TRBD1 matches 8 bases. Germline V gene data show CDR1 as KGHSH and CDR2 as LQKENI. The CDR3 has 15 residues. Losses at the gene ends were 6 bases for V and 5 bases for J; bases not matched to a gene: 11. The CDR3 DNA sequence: TGTGCCAGCTCCCAAAGGACAGGGAATACGGAGACCCAGTACTTC. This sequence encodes CASSQRTGNTETQYF. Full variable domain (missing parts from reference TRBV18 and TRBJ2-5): NAGVMQNPRHLVRRRGQEARLRCSPMKGHSHVYWYRQLPEEGLKFMVYLQKENIIDESGMPKERFSAEFPKEGPSILRIQQVVRGDSAAYFCASSQRTGNTETQYFGPGTRLLVL.

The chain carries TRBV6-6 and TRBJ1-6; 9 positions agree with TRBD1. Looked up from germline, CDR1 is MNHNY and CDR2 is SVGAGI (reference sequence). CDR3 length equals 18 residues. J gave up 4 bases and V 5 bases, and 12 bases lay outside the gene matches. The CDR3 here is CASSRRTGAKLYNSPLHF. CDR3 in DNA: TGTGCCAGCAGTCGACGGACAGGGGCCAAACTATATAATTCACCCCTCCACTTT.

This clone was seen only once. In DNA, the CDR3 is TGTGCCAGCAGCTTAACCGTACAGACCGTCTACGAGCAGTACTTC. It codes for CASSLTVQTVYEQYF. The chain carries TRBV7-6 and TRBJ2-7, with no clear D. There are 15 residues in the CDR3. V was pared by 2 bases and J by 3 bases, with 14 bases between. In germline, CDR1 is SGHVS, CDR2 FNYEAQ. The entire variable domain, with the rest obtained from reference TRBV7-6 and TRBJ2-7, is as follows: GAGVSQSPRYKVTKRGQDVALRCDPISGHVSLYWYRQALGQGPEFLTYFNYEAQQDKSGLPNDRFSAERPEGSISTLTIQRTEQRDSAMYRCASSLTVQTVYEQYFGPGTRLTVT.

CDR3 sequence reads: CASSPSTGTEAFF. For the CDR3, the DNA is TGTGCCAGCAGTCCATCCACCGGCACTGAAGCTTTCTTT. The rearrangement uses TRBV12-3 or TRBV12-4 and TRBJ1-1; D not resolved. The V end lost 5 bases, the J end lost 4 bases, and 11 bases lay between the germline ends. This CDR3 comprises 13 residues.

This CDR3 is CASSQDGGVGNTIYF. CDR3 sequence (DNA): TGCGCCAGCAGCCAAGATGGTGGAGTAGGAAACACCATATATTTT. The rearrangement joins TRBV4-1 to TRBJ1-3; unclear D gene. Germline V lookup: CDR1 MGHRA, CDR2 YSYEKL. Trimming took 0 bases from V and 4 from J, leaving 10 bases between them. This CDR3 has 15 amino acids.

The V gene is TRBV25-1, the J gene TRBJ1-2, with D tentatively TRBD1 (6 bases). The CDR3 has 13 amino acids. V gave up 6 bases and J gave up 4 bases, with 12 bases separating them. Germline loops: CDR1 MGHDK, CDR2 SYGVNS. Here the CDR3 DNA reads TGTGCCAGCAGCCCTGGGACAAGCTATGGCTACACCTTC. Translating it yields CASSPGTSYGYTF.

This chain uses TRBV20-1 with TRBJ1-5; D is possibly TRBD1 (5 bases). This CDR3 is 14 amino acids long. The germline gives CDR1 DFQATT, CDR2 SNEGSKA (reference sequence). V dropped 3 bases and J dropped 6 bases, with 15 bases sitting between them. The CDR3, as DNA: TGCAGTGCTAGTAGCCAGGGATCGACTCAGCCCCAGCATTTT. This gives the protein CSASSQGSTQPQHF.

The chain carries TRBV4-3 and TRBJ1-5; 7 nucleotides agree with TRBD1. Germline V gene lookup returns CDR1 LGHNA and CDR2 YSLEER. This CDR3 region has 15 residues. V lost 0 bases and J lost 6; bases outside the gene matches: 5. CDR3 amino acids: CASSQDTGAGQPQHF. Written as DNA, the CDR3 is TGCGCCAGCAGCCAAGATACAGGGGCTGGTCAGCCCCAGCATTTT.

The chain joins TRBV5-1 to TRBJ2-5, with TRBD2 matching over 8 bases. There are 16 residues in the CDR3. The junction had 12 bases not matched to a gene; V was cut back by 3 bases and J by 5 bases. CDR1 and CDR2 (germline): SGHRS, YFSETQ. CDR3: CASSSQGSGTMETQYF. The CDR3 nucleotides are TGCGCCAGCAGCTCCCAGGGTAGCGGGACGATGGAGACCCAGTACTTC.

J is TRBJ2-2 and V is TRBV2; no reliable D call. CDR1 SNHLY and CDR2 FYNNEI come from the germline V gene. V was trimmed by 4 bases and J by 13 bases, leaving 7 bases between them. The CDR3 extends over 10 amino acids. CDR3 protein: CASSGQGLFF. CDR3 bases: TGTGCCAGCAGTGGACAAGGGCTGTTTTTT.

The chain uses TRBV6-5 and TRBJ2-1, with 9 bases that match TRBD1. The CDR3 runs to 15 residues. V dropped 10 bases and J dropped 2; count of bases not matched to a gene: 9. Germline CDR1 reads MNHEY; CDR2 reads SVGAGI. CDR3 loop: CATRSGTGTYNEQFF. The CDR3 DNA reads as TGTGCCACACGATCCGGGACAGGGACCTACAATGAGCAGTTCTTC.

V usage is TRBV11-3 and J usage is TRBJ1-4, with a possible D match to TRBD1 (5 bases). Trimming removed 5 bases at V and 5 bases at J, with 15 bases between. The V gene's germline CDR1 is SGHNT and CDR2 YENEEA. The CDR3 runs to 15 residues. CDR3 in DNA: TGTGCCAGCAGCCCCTTCGGGGGTGGAAATGAAAAACTGTTTTTT. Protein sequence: CASSPFGGGNEKLFF.